This T cell receptor (beta chain) originates from a study of blood T cell repertoires in COVID-19. About the research overall: PBMCs, B-cell-depleted T cells, or T cells provided the cDNA or gDNA that made up the material.

V shed 5 bases and J shed 9 bases, with 14 bases lying between them. Germline V CDR1 and CDR2: SGHTA, FQGNSA. The CDR3 is 13 residues long. In the authors' methods: It was from reference gene primer amplification that nucleated cell counts were estimated. Assay used: immunoSEQ multiplex PCR; TCRdb lists only in-frame clones, some missing. V and J calls and clone size come straight from that table; D and trimming were deduced from the DNA. This sample yields about 12,000 clones, of which 85% to 95% are seen a single time; roughly 27% belongs to the top ten. The V and J genes are TRBV7-2 and TRBJ2-1; no clear D. Sequencing was carried out using peripheral blood. The receptor was derived from a woman in her 70s with active COVID-19. CDR3 bases: TGTGCCAGCAGCAACCCGACCAGAGGTGAGCAGTTCTTC. Encoded protein: CASSNPTRGEQFF.